This record covers a single T cell receptor (beta chain). Its antigen is unidentified. The data were taken from a study of vaccination and CD4 T cells after COVID-19. Study-wide points: Among convalescent patients, a median approximately 86% of reactive clones emerged only after vaccination.

The V segment lost 5 bases and the J segment 6 bases; nucleotides outside the gene matches: 9. Germline values: CDR1 MNHNS, CDR2 SASEGT. The CDR3 consists of 16 residues. Treatment noted: roughly ten-day PBMC culture with coronavirus spike peptide pools or control peptides (ViraFEST assay). ViraFEST used peptide pools to expand antigen-specific T cells before TCR sequencing. An Oncomine TCR Beta short-read assay was used to sequence the DNA from cultured CD4+ T cells. It was cultured CD4+ T cells from which genomic DNA was extracted. Using its own MiXCR run on the PCR reads, TCRdb lists one record per CDR3 protein. The table has about 19,000 distinct CDR3 sequences, roughly 73% seen once.

This rearrangement joins TRBV6-1 to TRBJ2-2; 10 bases match TRBD1. The receptor was isolated from a human donor who received a COVID-19 vaccine. The sample was CD4+ T cells from blood, cultured in vitro, taken after SARS-CoV-2 vaccination. The CDR3 loop reads CASSPRQGAPPGELFF. The DNA of the CDR3 is TGTGCCAGCAGTCCCCGACAGGGGGCCCCCCCCGGGGAGCTGTTTTTT.